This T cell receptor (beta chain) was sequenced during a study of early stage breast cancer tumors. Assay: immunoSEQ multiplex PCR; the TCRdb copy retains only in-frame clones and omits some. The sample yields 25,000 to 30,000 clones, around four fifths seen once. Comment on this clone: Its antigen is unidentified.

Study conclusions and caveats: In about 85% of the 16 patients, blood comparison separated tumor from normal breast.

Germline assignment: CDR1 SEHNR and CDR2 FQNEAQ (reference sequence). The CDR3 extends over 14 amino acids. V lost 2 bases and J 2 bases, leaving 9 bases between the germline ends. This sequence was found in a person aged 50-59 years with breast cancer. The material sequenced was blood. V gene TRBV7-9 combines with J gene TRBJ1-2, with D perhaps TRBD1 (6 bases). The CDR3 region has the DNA TGTGCCAGCAGCTTACAAGGGGGAAACTATGGCTACACCTTC. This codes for CASSLQGGNYGYTF.